In this sample, the clone carrying this TCR beta chain turned up once. Antigen: not known. The data belong to a study of cytomegalovirus exposure and HLA in healthy donors. The study's findings and limits: Most of the CMV-associated TCR beta chains (in a later analysis) appeared to be HLA-restricted. Information on immune exposure was restricted to one variable (CMV serostatus).

With 60 Vbeta and 13 Jbeta primers, the PCR was carried out. Assay: immunoSEQ multiplex PCR; the TCRdb copy retains only in-frame clones and omits some. This table has approximately 130,000 clones, 70% to 85% appearing once. The junction had 11 bases not matched to a gene; V was cut back by 7 bases and J by 0 bases. CDR3 length: 16 residues. The germline CDR1 and CDR2 sequences are LGHNT and FRNRAP. The V and J genes are TRBV12-5 and TRBJ1-1; 7 bases map to TRBD1. The material sequenced was PBMCs. This TCR was recovered from a boy between 2 and 10 years old in good health and CMV-seronegative. The DNA of the CDR3 is TGTGCTAGTGTCTCGGACAGGTTGAATTTGAACACTGAAGCTTTCTTT. Encoded protein: CASVSDRLNLNTEAFF.